This is a list of T cell receptor beta chains from one sample in a study of T cells after yellow fever vaccination. Each CDR3 protein is one row after TCRdb ran MiXCR on the 5' RACE reads. Of 200,000 to 250,000 distinct CDR3 sequences in the sample, roughly 3.3% were seen once. The sequencing used CD4+ T cells sorted from PBMCs, collected 10 days after the yellow fever booster vaccination. These receptors all come from a man aged 18-30 years who received the YFV17D yellow fever vaccine. The CDR3 runs from the conserved cysteine through the conserved F or W. The D gene is left open where the match is weak. Clone size is given for some rows only: seen once, a few or many times, or a class if the clone is expanded.

clone_size	d_call	v_call	j_call	cdr3_aa	cdr3_nt
many	.	TRBV20-1	TRBJ2-1	CSAMGGRGEQFF	TGCAGTGCTATGGGGGGACGGGGTGAGCAGTTCTTC
many	.	TRBV5-1	TRBJ2-1	CASSLFLDSHSYNEQFF	TGCGCCAGCAGCTTATTCCTCGACAGCCACTCCTACAATGAGCAGTTCTTC
few	TRBD1	TRBV12-3/TRBV12-4	TRBJ1-5	CASRRDRGNQPQHF	TGTGCCAGCAGACGGGACAGGGGTAATCAGCCCCAGCATTTT
few	.	TRBV6-5	TRBJ1-4	CASSSRGWGNEKLFF	TGTGCCAGCAGTTCCCGGGGATGGGGGAATGAAAAACTGTTTTTT
.	.	TRBV29-1	TRBJ1-4	CSAGRNEKLFF	TGCAGCGCCGGACGGAATGAAAAACTGTTTTTT
many	TRBD1	TRBV5-6	TRBJ2-1	CASSLDRGFIGEQFF	TGTGCCAGCAGCTTGGACAGGGGCTTTATAGGTGAGCAGTTCTTC
few	.	TRBV6-2/TRBV6-3	TRBJ1-3	CASKTDSSGNTIYF	TGTGCCAGCAAGACGGATAGCTCTGGAAACACCATATATTTT
many	.	TRBV7-3	TRBJ2-3	CASSLGTQGDTQYF	TGTGCCAGCAGCTTAGGGACCCAGGGTGATACGCAGTATTTT
many	TRBD2	TRBV20-1	TRBJ2-3	CSARRASGSTDTQYF	TGCAGTGCTAGAAGGGCTAGCGGTTCCACAGATACGCAGTATTTT
many	TRBD1	TRBV7-9	TRBJ2-1	CASREGTVPFF	TGTGCCAGCAGAGAAGGGACAGTCCCGTTCTTC
.	.	TRBV11-2	TRBJ2-2	CASSPLGQANTGELFF	TGTGCCAGCAGCCCACTAGGCCAGGCGAACACCGGGGAGCTGTTTTTT
.	.	TRBV12-3/TRBV12-4	TRBJ1-1	CASTRYWNTEAFF	TGTGCCAGCACCCGATATTGGAACACTGAAGCTTTCTTT
many	TRBD1	TRBV18	TRBJ1-1	CASSPLAGTDEAFF	TGTGCCAGCTCACCACTAGCCGGGACAGACGAAGCTTTCTTT
few	.	TRBV11-2	TRBJ1-2	CASSRRTFNYGYTF	TGTGCCAGCAGCCGCCGGACGTTTAACTATGGCTACACCTTC
few	TRBD2	TRBV20-1	TRBJ2-5	CSARGGLAGSQETQYF	TGCAGTGCTAGAGGGGGGCTAGCGGGGAGCCAAGAGACCCAGTACTTC
few	.	TRBV12-5	TRBJ2-3	CASGIGGNTDTQYF	TGTGCTAGTGGTATAGGGGGGAACACAGATACGCAGTATTTT
many	.	TRBV10-3	TRBJ1-1	CAISERGQLFYNTEAFF	TGTGCCATCAGTGAGAGGGGACAACTTTTCTATAACACTGAAGCTTTCTTT
many	.	TRBV29-1	TRBJ1-2	CSVARTGYGYTF	TGCAGCGTGGCGAGGACGGGGTATGGCTACACCTTC
few	TRBD1	TRBV4-3	TRBJ2-7	CASSHLDSGTGFGEQYF	TGCGCCAGCAGCCATCTTGACTCCGGGACAGGGTTTGGCGAGCAGTACTTC
.	TRBD2	TRBV6-1	TRBJ2-5	CASSEAGTRQETQYF	TGTGCCAGCAGTGAAGCTGGGACTAGGCAAGAGACCCAGTACTTC
.	.	TRBV2	TRBJ2-5	CASAGFSQETQYF	TGTGCCAGTGCGGGTTTCTCTCAAGAGACCCAGTACTTC
many	.	TRBV28	TRBJ1-5	CASNQPPSQPQHF	TGTGCCAGCAACCAACCCCCGTCGCAGCCCCAGCATTTT
.	.	TRBV11-2	TRBJ2-2	CASSVRDFSGELFF	TGTGCCAGCAGCGTGAGGGACTTTTCCGGGGAGCTGTTTTTT
many	.	TRBV11-3	TRBJ2-7	CASSPGGDYEQYF	TGTGCCAGCAGCCCCGGGGGAGACTACGAGCAGTACTTC
few	.	TRBV20-1	TRBJ1-2	CSAEQQNYGYTF	TGCAGTGCTGAACAGCAAAACTATGGCTACACCTTC
.	.	TRBV20-1	TRBJ2-2	CSASWGAGELFF	TGCAGTGCTAGTTGGGGAGCCGGGGAGCTGTTTTTT
many	.	TRBV5-4	TRBJ1-2	CASSLAMSAQAAAGYTF	TGTGCCAGCAGCTTGGCTATGTCGGCCCAGGCTGCAGCTGGCTACACCTTC
many	.	TRBV30	TRBJ2-5	CAWREEAQETQYF	TGTGCCTGGAGGGAGGAGGCGCAAGAGACCCAGTACTTC
few	.	TRBV7-9	TRBJ2-3	CASRRTGAEDTQYF	TGTGCCAGCCGCCGTACGGGGGCGGAAGATACGCAGTATTTT
few	.	TRBV10-3	TRBJ2-5	CAISESAGLAQYF	TGTGCCATCAGTGAGTCGGCAGGGCTTGCCCAGTACTTC
few	TRBD1	TRBV5-1	TRBJ2-5	CASSFGGQGVETQYF	TGCGCCAGCAGCTTTGGGGGACAGGGTGTAGAGACCCAGTACTTC
.	.	TRBV18	TRBJ1-2	CASSPQRNYGYTF	TGTGCCAGCTCACCTCAGCGGAACTATGGCTACACCTTC
.	.	TRBV19	TRBJ1-2	CASSTAGEGGYTF	TGTGCCAGTAGCACCGCAGGGGAAGGAGGCTACACCTTC
few	.	TRBV20-1	TRBJ1-1	CSARPWGEGVTEAFF	TGCAGTGCTAGACCCTGGGGGGAGGGGGTCACTGAAGCTTTCTTT
many	TRBD2	TRBV11-2	TRBJ2-5	CASSPGLAQETQYF	TGTGCCAGCAGTCCTGGACTAGCTCAAGAGACCCAGTACTTC
many	.	TRBV5-1	TRBJ2-3	CASSFPGLITDTQYF	TGCGCCAGCAGCTTCCCGGGACTGATCACAGATACGCAGTATTTT
many	.	TRBV29-1	TRBJ2-4	CSAGRSLGNIQYF	TGCAGCGCTGGGAGGTCGTTGGGAAACATTCAGTACTTC